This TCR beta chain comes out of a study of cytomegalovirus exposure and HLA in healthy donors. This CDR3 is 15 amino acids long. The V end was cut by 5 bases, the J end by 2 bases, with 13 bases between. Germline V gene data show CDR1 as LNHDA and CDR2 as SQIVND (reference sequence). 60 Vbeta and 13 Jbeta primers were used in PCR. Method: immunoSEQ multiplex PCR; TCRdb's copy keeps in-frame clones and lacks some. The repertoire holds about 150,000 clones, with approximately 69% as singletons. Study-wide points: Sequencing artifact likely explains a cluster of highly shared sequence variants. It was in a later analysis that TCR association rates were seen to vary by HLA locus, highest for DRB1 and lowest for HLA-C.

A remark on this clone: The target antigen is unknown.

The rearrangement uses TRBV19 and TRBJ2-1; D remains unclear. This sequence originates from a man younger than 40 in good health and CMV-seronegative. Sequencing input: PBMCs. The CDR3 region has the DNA TGTGCCAGTAGTTACTACGAAACGGCCTACAATGAGCAGTTCTTC. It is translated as CASSYYETAYNEQFF.